This T cell receptor (beta chain) is from a study of blood T cell repertoires in COVID-19. Study details: Sources were T cells, B-cell-depleted T cells, or PBMCs; the material itself was cDNA or gDNA.

The authors' processing: Reference gene primers were amplified, and this amplification served to estimate nucleated cell counts. Using immunoSEQ multiplex PCR, the repertoire was profiled, and TCRdb retains in-frame clones only, with some absent. D and trimming were read from the DNA, whereas the V and J calls and clone size are those reported in that table. This sample yields 20,000 to 25,000 clones, of which roughly 83% are seen a single time; around 48% belongs to the top ten. V was pared by 3 bases and J by 8 bases, with 19 bases between. Germline V gene lookup returns CDR1 LNHDA and CDR2 SQIVND (reference sequence). The CDR3 is 16 residues long.

This TCR came from a man between 65 and 85 years old with acute or convalescent COVID-19. Sequenced: peripheral blood. V is TRBV19 and J is TRBJ1-4; no definite D call. This CDR3 is CASSMERRVLEEKLFF. The DNA for the CDR3 is TGTGCCAGTAGTATGGAGAGGCGGGTGTTAGAGGAAAAACTGTTTTTT. The whole variable domain, filled in from reference TRBV19 and TRBJ1-4, reads DGGITQSPKYLFRKEGQNVTLSCEQNLNHDAMYWYRQDPGQGLRLIYYSQIVNDFQKGDIAEGYSVSREKKESFPLTVTSAQKNPTAFYLCASSMERRVLEEKLFFGSGTQLSVL.